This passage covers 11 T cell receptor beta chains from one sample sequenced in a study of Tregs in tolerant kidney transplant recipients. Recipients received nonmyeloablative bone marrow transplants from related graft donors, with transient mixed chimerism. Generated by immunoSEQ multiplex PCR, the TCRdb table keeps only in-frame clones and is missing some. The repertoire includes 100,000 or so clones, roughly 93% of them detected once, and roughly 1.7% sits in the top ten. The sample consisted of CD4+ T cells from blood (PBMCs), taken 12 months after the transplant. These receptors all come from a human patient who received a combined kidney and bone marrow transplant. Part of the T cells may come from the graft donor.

CDR3 nucleotide sequence: TGTGCCAGCAGTGAATTCGGGACAAAAAACATTCAGTACTTC. It encodes CASSEFGTKNIQYF. The chain is built from TRBV25-1 and TRBJ2-4; possibly TRBD1 for D (6 bases). V dropped 1 base and J dropped 4 bases, with 8 bases sitting between them. CDR1 and CDR2 (germline): MGHDK, SYGVNS. The CDR3 is made up of 14 amino acids.

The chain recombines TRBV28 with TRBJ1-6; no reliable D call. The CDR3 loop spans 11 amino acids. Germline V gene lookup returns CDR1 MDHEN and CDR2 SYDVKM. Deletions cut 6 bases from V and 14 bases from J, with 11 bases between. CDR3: CASRGPRALHF. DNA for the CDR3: TGTGCCAGCAGGGGCCCGAGGGCCCTCCACTTT.

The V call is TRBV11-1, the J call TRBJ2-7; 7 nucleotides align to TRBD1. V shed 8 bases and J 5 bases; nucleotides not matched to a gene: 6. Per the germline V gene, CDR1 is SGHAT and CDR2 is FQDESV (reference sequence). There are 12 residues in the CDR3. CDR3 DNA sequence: TGTGCCAGCTCGGGGACAGCCCACGAGCAGTACTTC. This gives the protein CASSGTAHEQYF.

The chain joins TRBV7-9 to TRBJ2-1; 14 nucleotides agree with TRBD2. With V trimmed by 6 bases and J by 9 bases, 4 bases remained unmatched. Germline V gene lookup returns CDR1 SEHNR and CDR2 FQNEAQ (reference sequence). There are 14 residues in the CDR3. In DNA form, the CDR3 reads TGTGCCAGCAGGTTGACTAGCGGGGGGGTTGAGCAGTTCTTC. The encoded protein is CASRLTSGGVEQFF. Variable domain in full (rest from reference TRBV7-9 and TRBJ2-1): DTGVSQNPRHKITKRGQNVTFRCDPISEHNRLYWYRQTLGQGPEFLTYFQNEAQLEKSRLLSDRFSAERPKGSFSTLEIQRTEQGDSAMYLCASRLTSGGVEQFFGPGTRLTVL.

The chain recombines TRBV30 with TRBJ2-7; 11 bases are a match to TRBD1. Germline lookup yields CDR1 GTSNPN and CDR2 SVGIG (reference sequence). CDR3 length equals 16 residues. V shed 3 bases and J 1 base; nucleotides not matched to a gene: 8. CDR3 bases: TGTGCCTGGAGCCGACCCGGGACAGGGGGTTCCTACGAGCAGTACTTC. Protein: CAWSRPGTGGSYEQYF. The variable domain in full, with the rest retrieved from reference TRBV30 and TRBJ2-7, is SQTIHQWPATLVQPVGSPLSLECTVEGTSNPNLYWYRQAAGRGLQLLFYSVGIGQISSEVPQNLSASRPQDRQFILSSKKLLLSDSGFYLCAWSRPGTGGSYEQYFGPGTRLTVT.

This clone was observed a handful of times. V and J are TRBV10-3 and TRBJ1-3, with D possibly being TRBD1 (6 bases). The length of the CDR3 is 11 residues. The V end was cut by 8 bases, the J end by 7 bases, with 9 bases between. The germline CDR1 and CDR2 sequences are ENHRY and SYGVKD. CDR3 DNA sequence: TGTGCCATCGGAAGGGGGAACACCATATATTTT. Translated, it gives CAIGRGNTIYF.

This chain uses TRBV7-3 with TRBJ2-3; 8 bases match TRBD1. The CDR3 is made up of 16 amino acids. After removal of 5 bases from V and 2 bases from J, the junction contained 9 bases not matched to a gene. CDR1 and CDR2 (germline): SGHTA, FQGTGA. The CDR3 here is CASSQNDRGVTDTQYF. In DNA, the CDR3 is TGTGCCAGCAGCCAAAACGACAGGGGCGTCACAGATACGCAGTATTTT.

The CDR3 loop reads CASSIDGPYSNQPQHF. The CDR3 bases are TGTGCCAGTAGTATAGATGGGCCTTATAGCAATCAGCCCCAGCATTTT. The chain joins TRBV19 to TRBJ1-5; the D is unclear. The CDR3 loop spans 16 amino acids. CDR1 is LNHDA and CDR2 is SQIVND in the germline V gene (reference sequence). Deletions cut 0 bases from V and 0 bases from J, with 9 bases between.

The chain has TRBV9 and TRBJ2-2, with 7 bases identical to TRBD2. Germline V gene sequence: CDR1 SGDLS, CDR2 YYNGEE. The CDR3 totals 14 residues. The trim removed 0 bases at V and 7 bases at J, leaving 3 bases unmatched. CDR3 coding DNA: TGTGCCAGCAGCGTAGCGCGGGAGCTCGGGGAGCTGTTTTTT. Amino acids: CASSVARELGELFF.

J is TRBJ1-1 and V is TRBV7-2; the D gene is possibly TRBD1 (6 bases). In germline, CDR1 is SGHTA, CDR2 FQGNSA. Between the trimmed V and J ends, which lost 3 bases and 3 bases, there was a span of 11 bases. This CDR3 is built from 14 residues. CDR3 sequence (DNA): TGTGCCAGCAGCTTGGGAGGGGGGTACACTGAAGCTTTCTTT. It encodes CASSLGGGYTEAFF.

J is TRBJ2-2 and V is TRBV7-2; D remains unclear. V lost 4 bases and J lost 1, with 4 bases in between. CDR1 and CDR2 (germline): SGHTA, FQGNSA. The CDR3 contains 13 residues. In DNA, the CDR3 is TGTGCCAGCAGCTACAGGAACACCGGGGAGCTGTTTTTT. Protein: CASSYRNTGELFF.